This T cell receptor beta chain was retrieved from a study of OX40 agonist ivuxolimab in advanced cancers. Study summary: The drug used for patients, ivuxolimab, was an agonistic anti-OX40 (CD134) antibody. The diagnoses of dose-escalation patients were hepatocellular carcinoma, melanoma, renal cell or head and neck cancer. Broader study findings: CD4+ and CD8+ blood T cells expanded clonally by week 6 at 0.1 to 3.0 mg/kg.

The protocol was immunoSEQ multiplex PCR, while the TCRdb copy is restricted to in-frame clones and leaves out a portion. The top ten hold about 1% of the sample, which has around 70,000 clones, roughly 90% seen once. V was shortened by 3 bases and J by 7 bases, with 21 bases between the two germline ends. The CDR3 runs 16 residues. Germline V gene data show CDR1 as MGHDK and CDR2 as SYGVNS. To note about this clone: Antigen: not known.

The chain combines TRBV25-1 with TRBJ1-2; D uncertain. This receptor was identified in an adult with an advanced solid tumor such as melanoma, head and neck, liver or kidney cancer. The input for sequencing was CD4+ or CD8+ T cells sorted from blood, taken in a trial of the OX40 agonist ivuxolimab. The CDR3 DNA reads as TGTGCCAGCAGTGATTACGGACCCCAGCCTGGGATTGGCTACACCTTC. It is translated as CASSDYGPQPGIGYTF.